Reported below is one TCR delta chain. The CDR3 is 14 amino acids. Unmatched junction bases numbered 3, after V lost 3 bases and J lost 0 bases. Germline loops: CDR1 GEAIGNYY, CDR2 EKD. TCRdb re-called the reads via CATT. The table records hundreds of delta-chain clones, approximately 0.99% of them present only once. The source of the sample is a study of gamma-delta chains in newborns, infants, children. Across the study: Microbial exposure reportedly drives polyclonal innate γδ T cell expansion after birth.

The clonotype originates from a child in good health. What was sequenced was blood. The chain uses TRDV2 and TRDJ1; 7 nucleotides match TRDD3. The CDR3, as DNA: TGTGCCTGTGACCGTCTGGGGGACACCGATAAACTCATCTTT. It is translated as CACDRLGDTDKLIF.